The source of this TCR beta chain is a study of beta chain features in type 1 diabetes. Study information: Researchers looked at fewer than 110 million sorted cells across all samples.

Study-wide results and limits: TCRB repertoires of naive, central memory and Treg cells appeared more similar among patients than among healthy donors.

Since all of the isolated RNA was reverse transcribed, expressed TCRB transcripts were what got sequenced. Sequencing was performed with immunoSEQ multiplex PCR; in TCRdb, only in-frame clones are kept and a portion is missing. This table holds some 180,000 clones, less than 15% found once. This clone was detected only a few times. Its specificity is not known. Germline CDR1 reads SGHDT; CDR2 reads YYEEEE. With V trimmed by 1 base and J by 8 bases, 13 bases remained unmatched. The CDR3 runs 16 residues. This sequence originates from a woman aged 18-30 years in good health. The sample comprised central memory CD4+ T cells from blood. The V call is TRBV5-6, the J call TRBJ1-2, with TRBD1 matching over 8 bases. CDR3: CASSLWAGGSSGGYTF. Here the CDR3 DNA reads TGTGCCAGCAGCTTGTGGGCAGGGGGCTCCTCTGGGGGCTACACCTTC.